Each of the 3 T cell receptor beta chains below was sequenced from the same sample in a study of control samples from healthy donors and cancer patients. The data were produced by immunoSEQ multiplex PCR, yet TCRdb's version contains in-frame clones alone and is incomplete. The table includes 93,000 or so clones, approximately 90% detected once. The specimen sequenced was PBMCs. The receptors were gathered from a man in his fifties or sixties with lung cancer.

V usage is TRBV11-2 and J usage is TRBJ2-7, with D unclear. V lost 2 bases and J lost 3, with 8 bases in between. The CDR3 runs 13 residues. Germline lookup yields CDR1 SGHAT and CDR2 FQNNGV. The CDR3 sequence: CASSLQEDYEQYF. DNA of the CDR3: TGTGCCAGCAGCTTACAAGAAGACTACGAGCAGTACTTC.

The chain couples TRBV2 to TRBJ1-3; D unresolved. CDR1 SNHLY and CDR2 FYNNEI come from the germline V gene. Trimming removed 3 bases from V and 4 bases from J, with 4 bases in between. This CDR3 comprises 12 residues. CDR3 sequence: CASSDVGNTIYF. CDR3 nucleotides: TGTGCCAGCAGTGACGTCGGAAACACCATATATTTT.

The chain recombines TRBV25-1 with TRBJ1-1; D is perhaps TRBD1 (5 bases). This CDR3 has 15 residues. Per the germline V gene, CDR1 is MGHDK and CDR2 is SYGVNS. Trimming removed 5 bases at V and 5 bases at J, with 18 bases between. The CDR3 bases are TGTGCCAGCAGTACCCCCGGGGCCCAAGGGACTGAAGCTTTCTTT. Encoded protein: CASSTPGAQGTEAFF.